These 25 T cell receptor beta chains were all obtained from the same sample, sequenced in a study of blood T cell repertoires in COVID-19. Assay used: immunoSEQ multiplex PCR; TCRdb lists only in-frame clones, some missing. This table has 160,000 or so clones, 84% appearing once. Input material: peripheral blood. The receptors stem from a woman aged 80 or over with acute or convalescent COVID-19.

This clone was detected only a few times. CDR3 DNA sequence: TGTGCCAGCAGCCACGAGGAGACCCAGTACTTC. Its translation: CASSHEETQYF. The J gene is TRBJ2-5, the V gene TRBV5-6, with D hard to call. With 4 bases removed from V and 5 bases from J, the gap between germline ends came to 6 bases. The CDR3 runs 11 residues. Germline CDR1 reads SGHDT; CDR2 reads YYEEEE.

The chain has TRBV7-2 and TRBJ2-2; D ambiguous. CDR3 length: 17 amino acids. Germline V CDR1 and CDR2: SGHTA, FQGNSA. Between the trimmed V and J ends, which lost 5 bases and 0 bases, there was a span of 16 bases. As DNA, the CDR3 is TGTGCCAGCAGCCTGCTAACAGTATTAACGAACACCGGGGAGCTGTTTTTT. Residues: CASSLLTVLTNTGELFF. The full variable domain, its missing parts supplied by reference TRBV7-2 and TRBJ2-2, is GAGVSQSPSNKVTEKGKDVELRCDPISGHTALYWYRQSLGQGLEFLIYFQGNSAPDKSGLPSDRFSAERTGGSVSTLTIQRTQQEDSAVYLCASSLLTVLTNTGELFFGEGSRLTVL.

This chain connects TRBV5-4 to TRBJ2-3, with 8 bases matching TRBD1. CDR3 size: 16 residues. CDR1 is SGHNT and CDR2 is YYREEE in the germline V gene (reference sequence). V gave up 3 bases and J gave up 6 bases; unmatched junction bases: 12. The CDR3 DNA follows: TGTGCCAGCAGCTCCCCCACCGACAGGGGTCCGGATACGCAGTATTTT. Amino acids: CASSSPTDRGPDTQYF.

This sequence joins TRBV24-1 and TRBJ1-2, with D unclear. The CDR3 has 13 residues. V dropped 6 bases and J dropped 1 base, with 8 bases sitting between them. The germline V gene has CDR1 KGHDR and CDR2 SFDVKD. CDR3 residues: CATSKEINYGYTF. The CDR3 region has the DNA TGTGCCACCAGTAAGGAGATTAACTATGGCTACACCTTC.

This sequence joins TRBV14 and TRBJ1-4, with 7 bases matching TRBD1. V dropped 4 bases and J dropped 8; count of bases not matched to a gene: 7. CDR1 is SGHDN, CDR2 FVKESK, per germline. There are 14 residues in the CDR3. The CDR3 coding sequence is TGTGCCAGCAGCCCAAGACAGGGCCGAGAAAAACTGTTTTTT. Protein product: CASSPRQGREKLFF.

The chain links TRBV6-5 to TRBJ1-1; perhaps TRBD1 as D (6 bases). The ends were cut back, 2 bases at V and 5 bases at J, with 18 bases in the middle. The CDR3 runs to 16 residues. Germline V gene sequence: CDR1 MNHEY, CDR2 SVGAGI. CDR3 sequence reads: CASSYPTGPRGTEAFF. The CDR3 region has the DNA TGTGCCAGCAGTTACCCGACAGGCCCTCGGGGTACTGAAGCTTTCTTT.

V is TRBV7-2 and J is TRBJ2-3, with 11 bases identical to TRBD2. The trim removed 1 base at V and 9 bases at J, leaving 6 bases unmatched. The CDR3 contains 15 residues. CDR1 and CDR2 (germline): SGHTA, FQGNSA. The CDR3 region is CASSLGRLAGTTQYF. Written as DNA, the CDR3 is TGTGCCAGCAGCTTAGGTCGACTAGCGGGAACGACGCAGTATTTT.

V and J are TRBV11-2 and TRBJ2-7; D unresolved. V shed 1 base and J shed 3 bases, with 13 bases lying between them. CDR1 and CDR2 from the germline V gene are SGHAT and FQNNGV. There are 15 residues in the CDR3. The CDR3 region is CASSLAGTSIYEQYF. As DNA, the CDR3 is TGTGCCAGCAGCTTAGCAGGAACATCGATCTACGAGCAGTACTTC.

The gene calls are TRBV28 and TRBJ1-6, with D possibly matching TRBD1 (5 bases). Germline CDR1 is MDHEN and CDR2 is SYDVKM. V was cut by 5 bases and J by 6 bases, with 14 bases left in between. The CDR3 length is 15 residues. CDR3 sequence (DNA): TGTGCCAGCAGTGGAGCTGGCGGGACTAATTCACCCCTCCACTTT. Residues: CASSGAGGTNSPLHF.

The chain couples TRBV27 to TRBJ1-1, with TRBD1 identical over 12 bases. CDR3 length: 15 residues. V lost 3 bases to trimming and J lost 7 bases; unmatched junction nucleotides: 6. Germline V gene sequence: CDR1 MNHEY, CDR2 SMNVEV (reference sequence). This chain's CDR3 is CASSFSGQGAIEAFF. CDR3 coding DNA: TGTGCCAGCAGTTTCTCGGGACAGGGGGCTATTGAAGCTTTCTTT.

The chain is built from TRBV5-4 and TRBJ2-1; TRBD2 matches at 14 bases. The CDR3 is 14 amino acids. The germline CDR1 and CDR2 sequences are SGHNT and YYREEE (reference sequence). The V and J ends lost 6 bases and 8 bases, in that order; junction bases with no gene match: 4. As DNA, the CDR3 is TGTGCCAGCATCGGGACTAGCGGGAGTGATGAGCAGTTCTTC. Translating it yields CASIGTSGSDEQFF.

This clone appeared a single time. The V and J genes are TRBV5-1 and TRBJ2-7; 8 bases are a match to TRBD2. In germline, CDR1 is SGHRS, CDR2 YFSETQ. Losses at the gene ends were 4 bases for V and 6 bases for J; bases not matched to a gene: 12. This CDR3 is 15 amino acids long. CDR3 nucleotides: TGCGCCAGCAGCCCAGCCAGTAGCGGGGCGGGCGAGCAGTACTTC. This encodes CASSPASSGAGEQYF.

The CDR3 nucleotides read TGTGCCAGCAGCCCTTGGACAGGTTCTGGAAACACCATATATTTT. This codes for CASSPWTGSGNTIYF. The chain couples TRBV3-1 (or the pseudogene TRBV3-2) to TRBJ1-3, with 7 nucleotides matching TRBD1. There are 15 residues in the CDR3. Per germline, CDR1 LGHDT and CDR2 YNNKEL (reference sequence). Germline trimming cut 4 bases from V and 1 base from J; bases unmatched to any gene: 4.

The genes are TRBV25-1 and TRBJ2-3; D possibly corresponds to TRBD1 (6 bases). The CDR3 loop spans 16 amino acids. Looked up from germline, CDR1 is MGHDK and CDR2 is SYGVNS. V was trimmed by 2 bases and J by 5 bases, leaving 17 bases between them. CDR3 DNA: TGTGCCAGCAGTGAAAGTTGGGGGCATCTGGAAGATACGCAGTATTTT. Translated, it gives CASSESWGHLEDTQYF.

V usage is TRBV7-9 and J usage is TRBJ2-7, with 7 bases identical to TRBD2. The CDR3 loop spans 16 amino acids. Germline V gene sequence: CDR1 SEHNR, CDR2 FQNEAQ (reference sequence). With 6 bases clipped from V and 3 bases from J, the junction kept 14 bases outside the gene matches. The CDR3 spells CASSHGGDAEHYEQYF. The CDR3 DNA is TGTGCCAGCAGTCATGGGGGGGATGCAGAACACTACGAGCAGTACTTC.

The J gene is TRBJ1-1, the V gene TRBV5-1; 10 nucleotides agree with TRBD1. Trimming removed 0 bases from V and 5 bases from J; junction bases left unmatched: 7. There are 16 residues in the CDR3. The germline V gene has CDR1 SGHRS and CDR2 YFSETQ. The CDR3 sequence is CASSLGYGTGATEAFF. CDR3 nucleotides: TGCGCCAGCAGCTTGGGATATGGGACAGGGGCGACTGAAGCTTTCTTT.

The chain combines TRBV28 with TRBJ2-7; 11 bases are a match to TRBD2. J lost 4 bases, V lost 2 bases, and 4 bases had no gene match. There are 15 residues in the CDR3. Germline V gene data show CDR1 as MDHEN and CDR2 as SYDVKM. Here the CDR3 reads CASSLPTSGTYEQYF. The CDR3 coding sequence is TGTGCCAGCAGTTTACCGACTAGCGGGACTTACGAGCAGTACTTC.

V and J are TRBV21-1 and TRBJ2-1; the table assigns TRBD1, which was not confirmed against the DNA. TRBV21-1 is reported as a pseudogene. The CDR3 covers 21 residues. The CDR3 protein is CASSKNRRKDRVEGMMSEQFF. For the CDR3, the DNA is TGTGCCAGCAGCAAAAACCGAAGAAAAGACAGGGTCGAGGGAATGATGTCGGAGCAGTTCTTC.

The chain carries TRBV19 and TRBJ2-1; maybe TRBD2 (7 bases). Per the germline V gene, CDR1 is LNHDA and CDR2 is SQIVND (reference sequence). CDR3 length: 15 amino acids. V lost 7 bases to trimming and J lost 4 bases, with 17 bases between them. The CDR3 sequence is CASTDWGGGYNEQFF. CDR3 nucleotide sequence: TGTGCCAGTACCGATTGGGGGGGCGGTTACAATGAGCAGTTCTTC.

The rearrangement joins TRBV19 to TRBJ1-6; D not resolved. Germline V gives CDR1 LNHDA, CDR2 SQIVND (reference sequence). Trimming took 7 bases from V and 7 from J, leaving 14 bases between them. CDR3 length: 14 amino acids. DNA of the CDR3: TGTGCCAGTACACGGGCGGGCAGCAATTCACCCCTCCACTTT. Translating it yields CASTRAGSNSPLHF.

This chain uses TRBV7-3 with TRBJ1-3; D is unresolved. The V end lost 5 bases, the J end lost 2 bases, and 7 bases lay between the germline ends. The CDR3 is made up of 13 amino acids. Germline V gene sequence: CDR1 SGHTA, CDR2 FQGTGA. CDR3 sequence reads: CASSPGPGNTIYF. CDR3 bases: TGTGCCAGCAGCCCTGGGCCTGGAAACACCATATATTTT.

The rearrangement joins TRBV13 to TRBJ2-1; D is undetermined. The germline CDR1 and CDR2 sequences are PRHDT and FYEKMQ (reference sequence). This CDR3 is built from 15 residues. V dropped 1 base and J dropped 4 bases, with 11 bases sitting between them. CDR3 nucleotides: TGTGCCAGCAGCTTAGCCCTAGGCTCTTACAATGAGCAGTTCTTC. Amino acids: CASSLALGSYNEQFF. Complete variable domain (other parts from reference TRBV13 and TRBJ2-1): AAGVIQSPRHLIKEKRETATLKCYPIPRHDTVYWYQQGPGQDPQFLISFYEKMQSDKGSIPDRFSAQQFSDYHSELNMSSLELGDSALYFCASSLALGSYNEQFFGPGTRLTVL.

J is TRBJ1-1 and V is TRBV10-3; 11 nucleotides agree with TRBD1. The CDR3 length is 15 residues. The V and J ends lost 5 bases and 3 bases, in that order; junction bases with no gene match: 5. CDR1 is ENHRY, CDR2 SYGVKD, per germline. Written as DNA, the CDR3 is TGTGCCATCAGTAGGACAGGGGGCAAGGACACTGAAGCTTTCTTT. Translating it yields CAISRTGGKDTEAFF.

The V and J genes are TRBV25-1 and TRBJ1-2; no definite D call. The CDR3 is 11 residues long. Trimming took 3 bases from V and 8 from J, leaving 7 bases between them. Germline CDR1 reads MGHDK; CDR2 reads SYGVNS. The CDR3 bases are TGTGCCAGCAGTGAGCTAGGAGGCTACACCTTC. Amino acid sequence: CASSELGGYTF.

The chain employs TRBV11-3 and TRBJ2-2, with TRBD2 matching 7 bases. This CDR3 is built from 16 residues. The trim removed 5 bases at V and 1 base at J, leaving 7 bases unmatched. Germline loops: CDR1 SGHNT, CDR2 YENEEA. The CDR3 here is CASSTGTILNTGELFF. The CDR3 DNA is TGTGCCAGCAGCACCGGGACTATCTTGAACACCGGGGAGCTGTTTTTT.